This record concerns one T cell receptor (beta chain) sequence. A second PCR, run for roughly 7 to 11 cycles, used a sample-barcoded 5' primer plus a J-beta primer mix. Every sample gave at least 2.5 million paired-end reads containing CDR3. TCRdb analysed the 5' RACE reads with MiXCR anew, one entry per CDR3 protein. The table includes just under 750,000 distinct CDR3 sequences, 22% detected once. Germline assignment: CDR1 SGHRS and CDR2 YFSETQ. The length of the CDR3 is 15 residues. The V gene lost 4 bases and the J gene lost 11 bases, with 24 bases spanning the gap. These data originate in a study of blood T cells in healthy people across ages.

This TCR was sampled from a man between 70 and 80 years old in good health. The rearrangement links TRBV5-1 to TRBJ1-1; perhaps TRBD1 as D (6 bases). Sequenced input: blood. CDR3: CASSMGGRDRPTAFF. The CDR3 DNA reads TGCGCCAGCAGCATGGGGGGGCGCGACAGGCCCACGGCTTTCTTT.